This T cell receptor beta chain appears in the sequencing data of a study of cytomegalovirus exposure and HLA in healthy donors. Broader study findings: For most TCR beta V segments, an earlier analysis put the productive rate at about 87% or about 30% of the time. Reported findings show TCR beta sequences accurately forecast HLA-A and HLA-B alleles in most subjects. TCR beta V- and J-gene trimming, according to a later analysis, was linked to a missense DCLRE1C variant.

Details on this clone: Its cognate antigen is unknown.

Trimming stripped 6 bases from V and 5 bases from J, with 7 bases between. Germline V gene data show CDR1 as SGHNT and CDR2 as YENEEA. This CDR3 spans 12 amino acids. 60 Vbeta and 13 Jbeta primers were used in PCR. Libraries were prepared by immunoSEQ multiplex PCR; TCRdb keeps only in-frame clonotypes and omits some of them. This sample lists 60,000 to 70,000 clones; its ten largest clones have approximately 5%. Everyone who donated was a healthy bone marrow donor. The gene calls are TRBV11-3 and TRBJ2-2; D is uncertain. This TCR derives from a man aged 30 to 39 in good health and CMV-seropositive. The sequenced material came from PBMCs. The CDR3 region has the DNA TGTGCCAGCAGTCTACTGACCGGGGAGCTGTTTTTT. It translates to CASSLLTGELFF.